The T cell receptor (beta chain) under discussion was sequenced for a study of PD-L1 blockade in urothelial cancer. Across the whole study: Between 0 and 3 prior chemotherapy regimens had been given to patients. Specimens of blood held a median count of approximately 150,000 T cells.

Time point given: pretreatment peripheral blood. Libraries were prepared by immunoSEQ multiplex PCR; TCRdb keeps only in-frame clonotypes and omits some of them. The table has tens of thousands of clones, over 75% seen once; the top ten hold around 14%. With 5 bases removed from V and 5 bases from J, the gap between germline ends came to 12 bases. The CDR3 runs 13 residues. Looked up from germline, CDR1 is SEHNR and CDR2 is FQNEAQ (reference sequence). This sample comprised PBMCs, obtained around atezolizumab (anti-PD-L1) treatment. The TCR comes from a man between 65 and 85 years old with urothelial cancer. V is TRBV7-9 and J is TRBJ2-5; tentatively, D is TRBD2 (7 bases). CDR3 bases: TGTGCCAGCAGCCGAGGGGGAGGGGAGACCCAGTACTTC. Amino acid sequence: CASSRGGGETQYF.